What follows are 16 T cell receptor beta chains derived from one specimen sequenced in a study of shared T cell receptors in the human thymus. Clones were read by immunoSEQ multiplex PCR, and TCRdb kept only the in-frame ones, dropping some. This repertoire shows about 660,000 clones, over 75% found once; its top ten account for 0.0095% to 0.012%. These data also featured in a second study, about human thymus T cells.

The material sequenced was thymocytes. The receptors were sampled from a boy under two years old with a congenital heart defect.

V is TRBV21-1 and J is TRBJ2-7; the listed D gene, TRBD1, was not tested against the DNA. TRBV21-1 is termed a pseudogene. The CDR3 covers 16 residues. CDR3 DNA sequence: TGTGCCAGCAGCAAGCCCTCCGGGACAGGGAACTACGAGCAGTACTTC. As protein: CASSKPSGTGNYEQYF.

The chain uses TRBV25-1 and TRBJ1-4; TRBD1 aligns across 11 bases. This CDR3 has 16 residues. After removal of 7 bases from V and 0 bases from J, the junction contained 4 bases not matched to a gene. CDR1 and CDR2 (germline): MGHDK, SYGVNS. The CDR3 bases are TGTGCCAGCAAGGGACAGGGGGTATCAACTAATGAAAAACTGTTTTTT. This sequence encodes CASKGQGVSTNEKLFF.

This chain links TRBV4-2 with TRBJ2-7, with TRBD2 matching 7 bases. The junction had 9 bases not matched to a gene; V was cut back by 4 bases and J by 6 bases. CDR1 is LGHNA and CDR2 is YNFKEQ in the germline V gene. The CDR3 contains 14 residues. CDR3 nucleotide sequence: TGTGCCAGCAGCCTTGAGCGGGGAGGGAGCGAGCAGTACTTC. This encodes CASSLERGGSEQYF.

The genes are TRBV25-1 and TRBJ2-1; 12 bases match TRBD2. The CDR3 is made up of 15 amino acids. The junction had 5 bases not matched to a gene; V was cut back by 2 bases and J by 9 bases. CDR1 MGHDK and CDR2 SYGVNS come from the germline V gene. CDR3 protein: CASSELAGGPVEQFF. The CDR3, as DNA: TGTGCCAGCAGTGAACTAGCGGGAGGGCCAGTTGAGCAGTTCTTC.

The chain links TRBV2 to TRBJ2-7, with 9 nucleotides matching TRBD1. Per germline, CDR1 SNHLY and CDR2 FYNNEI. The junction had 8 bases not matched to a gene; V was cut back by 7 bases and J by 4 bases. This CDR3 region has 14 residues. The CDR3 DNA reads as TGTGCCAGCATCTCCGGGACAGGGAGGTACGAGCAGTACTTC. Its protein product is CASISGTGRYEQYF.

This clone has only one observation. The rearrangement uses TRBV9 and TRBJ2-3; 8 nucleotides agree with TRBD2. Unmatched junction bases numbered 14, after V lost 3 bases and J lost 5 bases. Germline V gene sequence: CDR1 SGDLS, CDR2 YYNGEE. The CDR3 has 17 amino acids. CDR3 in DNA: TGTGCCAGCAGCGAGGACCCCGAGGGACTAGAGGAAGATACGCAGTATTTT. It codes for CASSEDPEGLEEDTQYF.

CDR3 DNA: TGTGCCAGCAGCTTGGGTGGGACAGGGGGACGGTACGAGCAGTACTTC. Its protein product is CASSLGGTGGRYEQYF. The V and J genes are TRBV5-8 and TRBJ2-7; TRBD1 aligns across 11 bases. This CDR3 contains 16 residues. The trim removed 0 bases at V and 4 bases at J, leaving 6 bases unmatched. Germline V gene sequence: CDR1 SGHTS, CDR2 YDEGEE.

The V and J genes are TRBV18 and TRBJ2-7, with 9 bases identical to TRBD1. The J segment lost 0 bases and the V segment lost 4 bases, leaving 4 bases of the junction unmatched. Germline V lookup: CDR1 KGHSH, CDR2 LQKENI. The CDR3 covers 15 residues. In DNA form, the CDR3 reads TGTGCCAGCTCACAGGGACAGGGTTCCTCCTACGAGCAGTACTTC. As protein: CASSQGQGSSYEQYF.

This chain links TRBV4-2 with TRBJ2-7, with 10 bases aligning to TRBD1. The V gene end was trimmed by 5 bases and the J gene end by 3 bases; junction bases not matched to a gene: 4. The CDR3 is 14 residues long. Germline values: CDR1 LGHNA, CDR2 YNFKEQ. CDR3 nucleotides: TGTGCCAGCAGCAGCCGGGACAGGGGCTACGAGCAGTACTTC. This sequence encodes CASSSRDRGYEQYF.

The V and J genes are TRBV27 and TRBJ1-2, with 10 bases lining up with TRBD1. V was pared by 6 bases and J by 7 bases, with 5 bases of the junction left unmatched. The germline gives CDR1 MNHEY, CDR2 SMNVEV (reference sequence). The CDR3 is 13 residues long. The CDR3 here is CASRRQGALGYTF. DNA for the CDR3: TGTGCCAGCAGAAGACAGGGGGCTCTTGGCTACACCTTC.

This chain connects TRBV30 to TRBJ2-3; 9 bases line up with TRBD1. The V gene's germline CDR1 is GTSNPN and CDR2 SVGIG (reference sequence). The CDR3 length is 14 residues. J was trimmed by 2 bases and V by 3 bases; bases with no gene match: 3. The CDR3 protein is CAWSRDRDTDTQYF. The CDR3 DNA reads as TGTGCCTGGAGCAGGGACAGGGACACAGATACGCAGTATTTT.

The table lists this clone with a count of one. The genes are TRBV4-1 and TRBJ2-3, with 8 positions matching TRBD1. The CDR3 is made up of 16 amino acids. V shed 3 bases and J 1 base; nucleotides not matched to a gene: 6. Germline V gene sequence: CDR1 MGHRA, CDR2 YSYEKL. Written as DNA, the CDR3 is TGCGCCAGCAGCCACACGGACAGGGCTGGCACAGATACGCAGTATTTT. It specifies CASSHTDRAGTDTQYF.

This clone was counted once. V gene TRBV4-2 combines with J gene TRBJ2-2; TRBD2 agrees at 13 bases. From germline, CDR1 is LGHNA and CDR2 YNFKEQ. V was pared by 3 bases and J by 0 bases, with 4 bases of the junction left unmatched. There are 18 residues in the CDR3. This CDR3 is CASSHYGLAGANTGELFF. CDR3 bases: TGTGCCAGCAGCCATTATGGACTAGCGGGAGCGAACACCGGGGAGCTGTTTTTT.

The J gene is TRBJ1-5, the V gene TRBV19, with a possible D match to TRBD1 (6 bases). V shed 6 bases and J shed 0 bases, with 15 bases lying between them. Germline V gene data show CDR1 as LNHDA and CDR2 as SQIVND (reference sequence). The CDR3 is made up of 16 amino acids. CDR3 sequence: CASSQGFVHSNQPQHF. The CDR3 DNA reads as TGTGCCAGTAGCCAGGGGTTCGTCCATAGCAATCAGCCCCAGCATTTT.

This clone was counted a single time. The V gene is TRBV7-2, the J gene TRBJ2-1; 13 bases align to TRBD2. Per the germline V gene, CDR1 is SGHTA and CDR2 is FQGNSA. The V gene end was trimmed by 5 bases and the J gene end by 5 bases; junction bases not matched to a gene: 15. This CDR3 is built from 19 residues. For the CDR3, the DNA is TGTGCCAGCAGCCCGAATGGGGCCCCGGGACTAGCGGGAAACAATGAGCAGTTCTTC. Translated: CASSPNGAPGLAGNNEQFF.

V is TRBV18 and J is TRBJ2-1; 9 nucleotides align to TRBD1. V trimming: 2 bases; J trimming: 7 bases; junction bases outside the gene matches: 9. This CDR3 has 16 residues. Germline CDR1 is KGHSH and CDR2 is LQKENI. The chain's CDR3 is CASSPRTGTGMNEQFF. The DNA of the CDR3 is TGTGCCAGCTCACCAAGGACAGGGACAGGGATGAATGAGCAGTTCTTC.